The entry below gives a single T cell receptor (beta chain) sequence along with its context. Per germline, CDR1 MNHNS and CDR2 SASEGT. The germline V and J ends were trimmed by 0 bases and 6 bases, with 9 bases remaining between them. The CDR3 covers 14 residues. This entry is derived from a study of blood T cell repertoires in COVID-19. Study-wide background: Acute and convalescent COVID-19 samples came from the United States, Italy and Spain.

Sequenced by immunoSEQ multiplex PCR; TCRdb stores in-frame clones only, minus some. The data hold about 65,000 clones, with about 93% observed a single time. The receptor was derived from an older man with active COVID-19. The chain has TRBV6-1 and TRBJ1-5, with D unresolved. The sample consisted of peripheral blood. DNA of the CDR3: TGTGCCAGCAGTGAAGCCGGGAATAGTCAGCCCCAGCATTTT. Protein product: CASSEAGNSQPQHF.